This TCR beta chain derives from a study of cytomegalovirus exposure and HLA in healthy donors. Study results and caveats: In terms of immune exposure information, only CMV serostatus was available. CMV antigen specificity was confirmed in vitro for a few CMV-associated chains.

Turning to this clone: Its antigen is unknown.

The PCR had 60 Vbeta and 13 Jbeta primers. The data were produced by immunoSEQ multiplex PCR, yet TCRdb's version contains in-frame clones alone and is incomplete. The sample holds around 250,000 clones, roughly four fifths seen once. The CDR3 extends over 15 amino acids. Germline values: CDR1 SGHTS, CDR2 YDEGEE. V lost 2 bases, J lost 4 bases, and 3 bases stayed unmatched. This receptor was identified in a woman between 55 and 75 years old in good health and CMV-seropositive. The sequenced sample was PBMCs. The genes are TRBV5-8 and TRBJ2-6; 7 positions match TRBD1. The CDR3 sequence is CASSFTGAGANVLTF. Here the CDR3 DNA reads TGTGCCAGCAGCTTCACAGGGGCCGGGGCCAACGTCCTGACTTTC.